This entry lists 25 T cell receptor beta chains sequenced from one sample in a study of vaccination and CD4 T cells after COVID-19. Sequencing of the DNA from cultured CD4+ T cells was carried out with the Oncomine TCR Beta short-read assay. TCRdb used MiXCR to reprocess the PCR reads, holding one entry per CDR3 protein. The table records roughly 10,000 distinct CDR3 sequences, roughly 30% of them present only once. No cognate antigen is known for these TCRs. Indicated treatment: roughly 10-day PBMC culture with coronavirus spike peptide pools or control peptides (ViraFEST assay). Here the sequenced sample was CD4+ T cells from blood, cultured in vitro, taken after SARS-CoV-2 vaccination. The receptors were gathered from a human donor who had recovered from COVID-19.

The chain uses TRBV20-1 and TRBJ2-7, with D perhaps TRBD2 (6 bases). The CDR3 contains 14 residues. Trimming stripped 5 bases from V and 0 bases from J, with 14 bases between. Germline assignment: CDR1 DFQATT and CDR2 SNEGSKA (reference sequence). The CDR3 bases are TGCAGTGCTTCCGTCCGGGGGAGCTCCTACGAGCAGTACTTC. Its translation is CSASVRGSSYEQYF.

CDR3 sequence: CASSKVEDRETFNQPQHF. The CDR3 nucleotides read TGTGCCAGCAGCAAAGTTGAGGACAGGGAGACCTTCAATCAGCCCCAGCATTTT. The chain is built from TRBV21-1 and TRBJ1-5; TRBD1 is the table's D call, not checked against the DNA. TRBV21-1 is a listed pseudogene. CDR3 length: 18 amino acids.

Only a few counts were recorded for this clonotype. The chain is built from TRBV29-1 and TRBJ2-5; no definite D call. Germline CDR1 reads SQVTM; CDR2 reads ANQGSEA. The CDR3 contains 11 residues. V was pared by 4 bases and J by 2 bases, with 5 bases between. CDR3 DNA: TGCAGCGTTGCTGGTCAAGAGACCCAGTACTTC. It translates to CSVAGQETQYF.

The chain recombines TRBV6-1 with TRBJ1-1; D perhaps matches TRBD1 (5 bases). The germline gives CDR1 MNHNS, CDR2 SASEGT. CDR3 length equals 14 residues. V was clipped by 6 bases and J by 5 bases, with 16 bases between them. The CDR3 loop reads CASRRTGGTTEAFF. The CDR3 coding sequence is TGTGCCAGCAGACGGACGGGGGGGACGACTGAAGCTTTCTTT.

The CDR3 region is CASSPGPSLGEQYF. Written as DNA, the CDR3 is TGCGCCAGCAGCCCAGGGCCGTCGCTTGGTGAGCAGTACTTC. This chain links TRBV4-3 with TRBJ2-7; tentatively, D is TRBD1 (5 bases). The CDR3 length is 14 residues. From germline, CDR1 is LGHNA and CDR2 YSLEER. Trimming pared 4 bases from V and 7 bases from J, leaving 17 bases between.

This clonotype was seen once. The chain carries TRBV30 and TRBJ2-2; no definite D call. Germline V CDR1 and CDR2: GTSNPN, SVGIG (reference sequence). The CDR3 contains 16 residues. Trimming cost V 8 bases and J 0 bases, with 19 bases left between them. CDR3: CAPSLRRRTNTGELFF. The CDR3 nucleotides are TGTGCCCCCTCGTTAAGGAGACGTACGAACACCGGGGAGCTGTTTTTT.

V gene TRBV19 combines with J gene TRBJ2-7, with 12 bases fitting TRBD2. The V and J ends lost 5 bases and 7 bases, in that order; junction bases with no gene match: 6. This CDR3 spans 14 amino acids. Germline CDR1 LNHDA, CDR2 SQIVND (reference sequence). Here the CDR3 DNA reads TGTGCCAGTAGTCGGACTAGCGGGATTGGGGAGCAGTACTTC. Translating it yields CASSRTSGIGEQYF.

This clonotype came up a few times. The chain links TRBV7-9 to TRBJ2-7; 7 positions agree with TRBD2. The CDR3 sequence is 15 residues long. The V segment lost 0 bases and the J segment 4 bases; nucleotides outside the gene matches: 6. CDR1 is SEHNR and CDR2 is FQNEAQ in the germline V gene (reference sequence). The CDR3 region has the DNA TGTGCCAGCAGCTTAGCCGGGGAGGGCCGATACGAGCAGTACTTC. It translates to CASSLAGEGRYEQYF.

The CDR3 coding sequence is TGTGCCAGCAGCTTAGGGTCTGGGGGCAATCAGCCCCAGCATTTT. This codes for CASSLGSGGNQPQHF. This sequence joins TRBV7-9 and TRBJ1-5; D unclear. The length of the CDR3 is 15 residues. The germline CDR1 and CDR2 sequences are SEHNR and FQNEAQ (reference sequence). Trimming removed 1 base at V and 2 bases at J, with 9 bases between.

The chain links TRBV5-1 to TRBJ2-3; D not resolved. The germline CDR1 and CDR2 sequences are SGHRS and YFSETQ. The CDR3 has 13 amino acids. The ends were cut back, 7 bases at V and 1 base at J, with 10 bases in the middle. The CDR3 bases are TGCGCCAGCCTCTCGGGTCGCACAGATACGCAGTATTTT. Its protein is CASLSGRTDTQYF.

Relative to its sample, this clonotype is medium-sized. The rearrangement joins TRBV20-1 to TRBJ1-2; no firm D call. V was shortened by 0 bases and J by 6 bases, with 14 bases between the two germline ends. The CDR3 runs to 14 residues. CDR1 is DFQATT and CDR2 is SNEGSKA in the germline V gene (reference sequence). This CDR3 is CSARDLRVSDGYTF. The DNA of the CDR3 is TGCAGTGCTAGAGATCTTCGAGTTAGCGATGGCTACACCTTC.

The chain is built from TRBV6-2 or TRBV6-3 and TRBJ1-1; a possible D gene is TRBD1 (5 bases). The V and J ends lost 6 bases and 1 base respectively, with 15 bases between them. This CDR3 contains 15 residues. Per the germline V gene, CDR1 is MNHEY and CDR2 is SVGEGT. CDR3 nucleotides: TGTGCCAGCAGGGCAATCGGTCAGGGGAACACTGAAGCTTTCTTT. Protein: CASRAIGQGNTEAFF.

The chain employs TRBV28 and TRBJ1-1; TRBD1 is a possible D gene (5 bases). CDR3 length: 16 residues. Trimming removed 2 bases at V and 6 bases at J, with 19 bases between. Germline CDR1 reads MDHEN; CDR2 reads SYDVKM. CDR3 region: CASSLVFLGGGAEAFF. The CDR3 DNA reads as TGTGCCAGCAGTTTAGTTTTTCTCGGGGGTGGGGCTGAAGCTTTCTTT. Variable domain in full (rest from reference TRBV28 and TRBJ1-1): DVKVTQSSRYLVKRTGEKVFLECVQDMDHENMFWYRQDPGLGLRLIYFSYDVKMKEKGDIPEGYSVSREKKERFSLILESASTNQTSMYLCASSLVFLGGGAEAFFGQGTRLTVV.

This chain connects TRBV19 to TRBJ2-1; 8 positions agree with TRBD2. The CDR3 contains 15 residues. Trimming removed 1 base from V and 6 bases from J; junction bases left unmatched: 5. The germline CDR1 and CDR2 sequences are LNHDA and SQIVND (reference sequence). The CDR3 here is CASSIAGGGSNEQFF. The CDR3, as DNA: TGTGCCAGTAGTATAGCGGGAGGGGGATCCAATGAGCAGTTCTTC.

The rearrangement links TRBV29-1 to TRBJ1-2; D gene unclear. The CDR3 sequence is 13 residues long. Germline V gives CDR1 SQVTM, CDR2 ANQGSEA. Between the trimmed V and J ends, which lost 3 bases and 0 bases, there was a span of 8 bases. The CDR3 DNA reads as TGCAGCGTTGAGTCCCGGACTAACTATGGCTACACCTTC. The encoded protein is CSVESRTNYGYTF.

V gene TRBV14 combines with J gene TRBJ2-1, with 8 bases matching TRBD1. The CDR3 extends over 14 amino acids. Germline CDR1 reads SGHDN; CDR2 reads FVKESK. Trimming removed 4 bases from V and 4 bases from J; junction bases left unmatched: 3. As DNA, the CDR3 is TGTGCCAGCAGCCCGGGACAGGCTTACAATGAGCAGTTCTTC. Protein: CASSPGQAYNEQFF.

This chain connects TRBV20-1 to TRBJ2-1, with 7 bases lining up with TRBD1. The germline CDR1 and CDR2 sequences are DFQATT and SNEGSKA (reference sequence). Trimming cost V 7 bases and J 3 bases; bases outside gene matches: 3. This CDR3 contains 12 residues. The CDR3 nucleotides are TGCAGTGGGGGACAGAACTACAATGAGCAGTTCTTC. Translating it yields CSGGQNYNEQFF.

The chain recombines TRBV20-1 with TRBJ2-3, with TRBD1 as a possible D gene (6 bases). The CDR3 spans 13 residues. In germline, CDR1 is DFQATT, CDR2 SNEGSKA (reference sequence). The V end lost 4 bases, the J end lost 4 bases, and 12 bases lay between the germline ends. In nucleotides, the CDR3 is TGCAGTGCTACGAAAGAGGGGGCAGATACGCAGTATTTT. Its protein product is CSATKEGADTQYF.

The chain recombines TRBV29-1 with TRBJ2-1; TRBD2 matches at 11 bases. The CDR3 is 14 amino acids. CDR1 SQVTM and CDR2 ANQGSEA come from the germline V gene. V lost 7 bases, J lost 5 bases, and 7 bases stayed unmatched. For the CDR3, the DNA is TGCAGCGCATGGACTAGCGGGCGCAACAATGAGCAGTTCTTC. Residues: CSAWTSGRNNEQFF.

This clonotype was seen only a few times. The rearrangement links TRBV10-3 to TRBJ2-5, with no clear D. This CDR3 comprises 16 residues. Per the germline V gene, CDR1 is ENHRY and CDR2 is SYGVKD. Trimming removed 3 bases at V and 1 base at J, with 15 bases between. The CDR3 loop is CAISEAAQERQETQYF. The CDR3 coding sequence is TGTGCCATCAGTGAAGCCGCTCAGGAACGCCAAGAGACCCAGTACTTC.

This clonotype is judged medium-sized. The chain is built from TRBV7-2 and TRBJ2-5; D is ambiguous. V was clipped by 1 base and J by 5 bases, with 11 bases between them. The germline V gene encodes CDR1 SGHTA and CDR2 FQGNSA. CDR3 length: 14 residues. CDR3 in amino acids: CASSLGPRMETQYF. CDR3 DNA: TGTGCCAGCAGCTTAGGTCCCAGGATGGAGACCCAGTACTTC.

V usage is TRBV5-1 and J usage is TRBJ2-7; D gene unclear. Germline CDR1 SGHRS, CDR2 YFSETQ. The CDR3 spans 12 residues. V lost 1 base and J 7 bases, leaving 9 bases between the germline ends. The CDR3 is CASSLSTWEQYF. CDR3 DNA sequence: TGCGCCAGCAGCTTGTCGACGTGGGAGCAGTACTTC.

The J gene is TRBJ2-1, the V gene TRBV20-1, with 16 bases identical to TRBD2. J was trimmed by 0 bases and V by 3 bases; bases with no gene match: 14. CDR1 DFQATT and CDR2 SNEGSKA come from the germline V gene (reference sequence). The CDR3 is 21 amino acids. The CDR3: CSASRGPGTSGRERSYNEQFF. Here the CDR3 DNA reads TGCAGTGCTAGCAGAGGCCCCGGGACTAGCGGGAGGGAACGCTCCTACAATGAGCAGTTCTTC.

J is TRBJ1-1 and V is TRBV7-3; D gene ambiguous. CDR1 is SGHTA, CDR2 FQGTGA, per germline. This CDR3 spans 13 amino acids. V was trimmed by 5 bases and J by 1 base, leaving 8 bases between them. In nucleotides, the CDR3 is TGTGCCAGCAGCCCAGGAGCGAACACTGAAGCTTTCTTT. Amino acids: CASSPGANTEAFF.

The genes are TRBV6-5 and TRBJ1-2, with D tentatively TRBD1 (5 bases). The CDR3 covers 15 residues. Germline values: CDR1 MNHEY, CDR2 SVGAGI. The V end was cut by 3 bases, the J end by 0 bases, with 11 bases between. CDR3 bases: TGTGCCAGCAGTTATTCATCAGGGACTAACTATGGCTACACCTTC. Translating gives CASSYSSGTNYGYTF.